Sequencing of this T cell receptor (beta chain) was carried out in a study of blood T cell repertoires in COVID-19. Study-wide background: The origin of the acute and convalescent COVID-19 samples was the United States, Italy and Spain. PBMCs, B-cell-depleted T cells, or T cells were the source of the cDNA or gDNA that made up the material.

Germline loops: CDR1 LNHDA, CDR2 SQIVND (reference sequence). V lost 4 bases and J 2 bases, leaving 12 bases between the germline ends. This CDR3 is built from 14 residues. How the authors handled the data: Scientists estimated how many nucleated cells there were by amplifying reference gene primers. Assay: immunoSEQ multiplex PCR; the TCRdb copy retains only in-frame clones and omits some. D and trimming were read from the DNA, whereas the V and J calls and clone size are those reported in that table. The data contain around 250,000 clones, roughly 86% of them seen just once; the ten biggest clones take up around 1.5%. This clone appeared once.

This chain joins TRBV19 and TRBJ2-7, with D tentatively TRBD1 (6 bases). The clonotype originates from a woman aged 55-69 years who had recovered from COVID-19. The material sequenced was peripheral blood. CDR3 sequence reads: CASSKGTSAYEQYF. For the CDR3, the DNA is TGTGCCAGTAGTAAGGGGACAAGCGCCTACGAGCAGTACTTC.